A few counts support the clone carrying this T cell receptor beta chain. Some clones are missing from TCRdb's copy, which holds only in-frame ones; the method was immunoSEQ multiplex PCR. In the table there are just under 95,000 clones, around 80% of which are singletons. The data originate from a study of blood T cell repertoires in COVID-19. Study in general: Acute and convalescent COVID-19 specimens originated in the United States, Italy and Spain.

This receptor was taken from a human donor in a cohort sampled during active COVID-19. Material: peripheral blood.

CDR3 residues: CASSFQRNTIYF. In nucleotides, the CDR3 is TGTGCCAGCAGCTTCCAGAGAAACACCATATATTTT. V is TRBV7-8 and J is TRBJ1-3; D uncertain. The V end lost 3 bases, the J end lost 5 bases, and 5 bases lay between the germline ends. Germline loops: CDR1 SGHVS, CDR2 FQNEAQ. The CDR3 has 12 amino acids.